One T cell receptor (beta chain) is described in this entry. What it binds is unknown. The record originates from a study of a mutant IDH1 vaccine in newly diagnosed glioma. The overall study: Vaccination began 4-6 weeks post radiotherapy alone, or with temozolomide cycles. Treated patients comprised about 60% males and 37.5% females, mean age about 43 years. Notes on the study in general: Shifts in the top peripheral T cell clonotypes seemed unrelated to pseudoprogression.

Deletions cut 1 base from V and 6 bases from J, with 12 bases between. Looked up from germline, CDR1 is MNHNS and CDR2 is SASEGT. The CDR3 contains 15 residues. Some clones are missing from TCRdb's copy, which holds only in-frame ones; the method was immunoSEQ multiplex PCR. The top ten clones hold approximately 10% of a sample with fewer than 35,000 clones, 78% of them seen once. As to time point: week 35, safety follow-up. Each dose delivered 300 ug of mutant IDH1 20-mer peptide subcutaneously with imiquimod. This sequence joins TRBV6-1 and TRBJ2-2; a possible D gene is TRBD1 (5 bases). The TCR comes from a middle-aged woman with glioma. Here the sequenced sample was PBMCs, taken from a glioma patient whose treatment included an IDH1 peptide vaccine. CDR3 sequence reads: CASSEGLRVAGELFF. The CDR3 DNA reads as TGTGCCAGCAGTGAAGGACTCAGGGTAGCCGGGGAGCTGTTTTTT.